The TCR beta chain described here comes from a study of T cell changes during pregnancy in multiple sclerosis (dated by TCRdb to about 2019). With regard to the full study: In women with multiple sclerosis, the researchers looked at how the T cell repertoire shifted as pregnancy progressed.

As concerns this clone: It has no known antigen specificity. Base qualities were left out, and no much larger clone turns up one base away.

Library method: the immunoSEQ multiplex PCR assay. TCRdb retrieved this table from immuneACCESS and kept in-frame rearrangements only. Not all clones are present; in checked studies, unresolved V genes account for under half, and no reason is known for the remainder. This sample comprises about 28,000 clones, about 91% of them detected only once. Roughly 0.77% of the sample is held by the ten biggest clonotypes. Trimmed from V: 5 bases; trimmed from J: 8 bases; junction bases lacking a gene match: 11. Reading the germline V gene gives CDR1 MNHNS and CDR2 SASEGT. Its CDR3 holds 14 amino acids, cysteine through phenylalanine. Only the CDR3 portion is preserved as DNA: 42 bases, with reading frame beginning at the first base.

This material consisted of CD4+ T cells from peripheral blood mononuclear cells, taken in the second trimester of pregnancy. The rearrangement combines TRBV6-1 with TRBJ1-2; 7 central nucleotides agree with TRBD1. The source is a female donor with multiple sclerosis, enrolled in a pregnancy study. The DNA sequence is TGTGCCAGCAGTAGGGGGCCTCAGGGAACGGGCTACACCTTC. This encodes CASSRGPQGTGYTF.